Following are 20 T cell receptor beta chains from one sample sequenced in a study of early T cells in non-severe SARS-CoV-2 infection. MiXCR, run by TCRdb on the 5' RACE reads, gives a single entry per CDR3 protein. Of 60,000 to 75,000 distinct CDR3 sequences detected, 10% appear once; the ten largest clones hold about 14%. The sequencing here drew on whole blood, taken at baseline. The receptor source for this set is an adult who was a healthcare worker with PCR-confirmed SARS-CoV-2 infection or an uninfected control (not recorded which).

The J gene is TRBJ2-1, the V gene TRBV6-6; the match to TRBD2 covers 8 bases. Germline V lookup: CDR1 MNHNY, CDR2 SVGAGI (reference sequence). The CDR3 consists of 13 residues. V was clipped by 6 bases and J by 7 bases; unmatched bases: 5. CDR3 in DNA: TGTGCCAGCAGCCTAGGGACTAGAAATGAGCAGTTCTTC. As protein: CASSLGTRNEQFF.

This clonotype was recorded a few times. V gene TRBV28 combines with J gene TRBJ1-2, with D hard to call. Trimming stripped 2 bases from V and 0 bases from J, with 4 bases between. The CDR3 runs 13 residues. Germline V gene sequence: CDR1 MDHEN, CDR2 SYDVKM. The CDR3 bases are TGTGCCAGCAGTTTAGGTTCTAACTATGGCTACACCTTC. It encodes CASSLGSNYGYTF.

The V and J genes are TRBV6-2 or TRBV6-3 and TRBJ1-1; unclear D gene. Germline CDR1 is MNHEY and CDR2 is SVGEGT. Deletions cut 1 base from V and 8 bases from J, with 11 bases between. The CDR3 loop spans 13 amino acids. The CDR3 region has the DNA TGTGCCAGCAGTTACTATCCCGCACCCGAAGCTTTCTTT. It yields the protein CASSYYPAPEAFF.

This clonotype was counted only a few times. The chain links TRBV20-1 to TRBJ1-5; D is unresolved. This CDR3 has 13 residues. V lost 6 bases and J 0 bases, leaving 9 bases between the germline ends. The germline V gene has CDR1 DFQATT and CDR2 SNEGSKA (reference sequence). The CDR3 bases are TGCAGTGCCATTACCACTAGCAATCAGCCCCAGCATTTT. This sequence encodes CSAITTSNQPQHF.

This clonotype was detected ten times or more. The chain uses TRBV7-9 and TRBJ2-1, with a possible D match to TRBD2 (6 bases). The V gene's germline CDR1 is SEHNR and CDR2 FQNEAQ (reference sequence). This CDR3 has 15 residues. V lost 3 bases, J lost 6 bases, and 15 bases lay in between. DNA of the CDR3: TGTGCCAGCAGCTTTACGGGACTTGGAACCAATGAGCAGTTCTTC. It encodes CASSFTGLGTNEQFF.

In its sample, this clonotype was seen many times. One junction end does not reproduce the germline sequence, and a read error may be involved. The rearrangement joins TRBV7-7 to TRBJ1-1, with D perhaps TRBD1 (5 bases). The CDR3 is 14 amino acids. Germline CDR1 SSHAT, CDR2 FNYEAQ (reference sequence). CDR3 DNA: TGTGCTAGCAGCTCGGGACTGCCTGGGGCTGAAGCTTTCTTT. Amino acid sequence: CASSSGLPGAEAFF.

The table lists this clonotype with a few counts. The chain employs TRBV4-2 and TRBJ1-1, with 9 bases lining up with TRBD1. V dropped 0 bases and J dropped 1; count of bases not matched to a gene: 9. CDR1 and CDR2 from the germline V gene are LGHNA and YNFKEQ. The CDR3 loop spans 18 amino acids. The CDR3 sequence is CASSQDPGQGAANTEAFF. CDR3 sequence (DNA): TGTGCCAGCAGCCAAGACCCGGGACAGGGAGCGGCGAACACTGAAGCTTTCTTT.

The V call is TRBV24-1, the J call TRBJ2-3; 7 bases align to TRBD1. The CDR3 length is 14 residues. Germline lookup yields CDR1 KGHDR and CDR2 SFDVKD. The J segment lost 2 bases and the V segment lost 10 bases, leaving 8 bases of the junction unmatched. The CDR3 reads CATARTGATDTQYF. The CDR3 DNA follows: TGTGCCACTGCGAGGACAGGAGCCACAGATACGCAGTATTTT.

CDR3: CASATGTGAEKLFF. CDR3 coding DNA: TGTGCCAGCGCGACCGGGACAGGGGCTGAAAAACTGTTTTTT. The rearrangement joins TRBV28 to TRBJ1-4; 10 bases are shared with TRBD1. The CDR3 runs 14 residues. From germline, CDR1 is MDHEN and CDR2 SYDVKM. Trimming took 8 bases from V and 7 from J; bases not matched to a gene: 7.

The CDR3 DNA reads as TGTGCCAGCAGCTTGGGTGGGGCCTCGGATACGCAGTATTTT. Amino acids: CASSLGGASDTQYF. J is TRBJ2-3 and V is TRBV7-9; TRBD1 is a possible D gene (5 bases). The V end was cut by 3 bases, the J end by 6 bases, with 13 bases between. The CDR3 consists of 14 residues. Per germline, CDR1 SEHNR and CDR2 FQNEAQ (reference sequence).

This clonotype was detected many times. V is TRBV6-2 or TRBV6-3 and J is TRBJ2-7; TRBD2 matches 11 bases. The CDR3 loop spans 14 amino acids. V trimming: 7 bases; J trimming: 12 bases; junction bases outside the gene matches: 14. From germline, CDR1 is MNHEY and CDR2 SVGEGT. The CDR3 reads CASKTGTSGPEAYF. CDR3 DNA sequence: TGTGCCAGCAAAACCGGGACTAGCGGTCCGGAGGCGTACTTC.

The V gene is TRBV29-1, the J gene TRBJ2-3; D not resolved. CDR3 size: 13 residues. Germline V gene lookup returns CDR1 SQVTM and CDR2 ANQGSEA. The CDR3 sequence is CRLRGGRTDTQYF. The CDR3 nucleotides read TGCAGGTTACGTGGCGGACGCACAGATACGCAGTATTTT.

This clonotype was seen only a few times. This rearrangement joins TRBV24-1 to TRBJ2-1; possibly TRBD2 for D (6 bases). Trimming took 5 bases from V and 5 from J, leaving 12 bases between them. Per germline, CDR1 KGHDR and CDR2 SFDVKD. The CDR3 runs 14 residues. This CDR3 is CATSVAGIDNEQFF. CDR3 DNA sequence: TGTGCCACCAGTGTTGCGGGGATTGACAATGAGCAGTTCTTC.

This clonotype was recorded a few times. CDR3 residues: CASSLGAGSSPLHF. For the CDR3, the DNA is TGTGCCAGCAGCTTAGGAGCCGGGTCTTCACCCCTCCACTTT. This chain links TRBV11-2 with TRBJ1-6; no reliable D call. Germline lookup yields CDR1 SGHAT and CDR2 FQNNGV. V was shortened by 1 base and J by 9 bases, with 10 bases between the two germline ends. The CDR3 runs 14 residues.

The V gene is TRBV4-3, the J gene TRBJ1-6; unclear D gene. CDR1 is LGHNA and CDR2 is YSLEER in the germline V gene. The CDR3 has 17 amino acids. Trimming took 0 bases from V and 3 from J, leaving 12 bases between them. The CDR3 loop reads CASSQDLKSYYNSPLHF. The DNA of the CDR3 is TGCGCCAGCAGCCAAGATTTGAAGTCCTACTATAATTCACCCCTCCACTTT.

This clonotype was found many times. V is TRBV4-2 and J is TRBJ2-7, with D possibly matching TRBD1 (5 bases). V was cut by 0 bases and J by 1 base, with 10 bases left in between. CDR1 is LGHNA and CDR2 is YNFKEQ in the germline V gene. The CDR3 consists of 15 residues. CDR3 residues: CASSQEQGGSYEQYF. The CDR3 DNA reads TGTGCCAGCAGCCAAGAGCAGGGTGGGTCCTACGAGCAGTACTTC.

There are a few counts of this clonotype. V usage is TRBV29-1 and J usage is TRBJ2-3, with unresolved D. Germline V gene lookup returns CDR1 SQVTM and CDR2 ANQGSEA. This CDR3 region has 14 residues. V dropped 6 bases and J dropped 2 bases, with 15 bases sitting between them. The DNA for the CDR3 is TGCAGCGTAATCACGGCCCTTTCCACAGATACGCAGTATTTT. This codes for CSVITALSTDTQYF.

This clonotype has ten or more counts. The rearrangement joins TRBV19 to TRBJ2-1; D possibly corresponds to TRBD2 (5 bases). The CDR3 sequence is 16 residues long. Per the germline V gene, CDR1 is LNHDA and CDR2 is SQIVND (reference sequence). Deletions cut 5 bases from V and 0 bases from J, with 14 bases between. The CDR3 spells CASSAPRESSYNEQFF. The CDR3 nucleotides read TGTGCCAGTAGTGCCCCTAGGGAGAGCTCCTACAATGAGCAGTTCTTC.

This clonotype was detected a few times. The gene calls are TRBV13 and TRBJ2-7; D remains unclear. Germline CDR1 and CDR2: PRHDT and FYEKMQ (reference sequence). The CDR3 sequence is 13 residues long. Trimming took 4 bases from V and 7 from J, leaving 14 bases between them. The DNA of the CDR3 is TGTGCCAGCAGCTCTCCTCTGGGTAATGAGCAGTACTTC. Translating gives CASSSPLGNEQYF.

The chain combines TRBV19 with TRBJ1-5; a possible D gene is TRBD1 (5 bases). There are 14 residues in the CDR3. V was trimmed by 2 bases and J by 7 bases, leaving 12 bases between them. The germline V gene has CDR1 LNHDA and CDR2 SQIVND (reference sequence). CDR3 in DNA: TGTGCCAGTAGTATATCGGCAGGGACCCAGCCCCAGCATTTT. It specifies CASSISAGTQPQHF.